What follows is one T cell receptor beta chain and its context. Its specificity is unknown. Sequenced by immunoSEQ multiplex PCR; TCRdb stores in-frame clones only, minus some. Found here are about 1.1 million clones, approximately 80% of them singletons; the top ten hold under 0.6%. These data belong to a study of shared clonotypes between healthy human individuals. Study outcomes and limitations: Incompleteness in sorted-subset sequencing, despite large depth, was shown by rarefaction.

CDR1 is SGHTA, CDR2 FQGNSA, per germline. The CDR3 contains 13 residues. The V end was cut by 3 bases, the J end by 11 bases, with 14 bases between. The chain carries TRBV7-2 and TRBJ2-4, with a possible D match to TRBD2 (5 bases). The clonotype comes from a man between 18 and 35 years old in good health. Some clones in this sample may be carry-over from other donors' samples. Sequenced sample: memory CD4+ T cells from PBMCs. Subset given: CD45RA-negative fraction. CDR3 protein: CASSLIVYGVQYF. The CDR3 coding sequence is TGTGCCAGCAGCTTGATTGTTTACGGGGTTCAGTACTTC.